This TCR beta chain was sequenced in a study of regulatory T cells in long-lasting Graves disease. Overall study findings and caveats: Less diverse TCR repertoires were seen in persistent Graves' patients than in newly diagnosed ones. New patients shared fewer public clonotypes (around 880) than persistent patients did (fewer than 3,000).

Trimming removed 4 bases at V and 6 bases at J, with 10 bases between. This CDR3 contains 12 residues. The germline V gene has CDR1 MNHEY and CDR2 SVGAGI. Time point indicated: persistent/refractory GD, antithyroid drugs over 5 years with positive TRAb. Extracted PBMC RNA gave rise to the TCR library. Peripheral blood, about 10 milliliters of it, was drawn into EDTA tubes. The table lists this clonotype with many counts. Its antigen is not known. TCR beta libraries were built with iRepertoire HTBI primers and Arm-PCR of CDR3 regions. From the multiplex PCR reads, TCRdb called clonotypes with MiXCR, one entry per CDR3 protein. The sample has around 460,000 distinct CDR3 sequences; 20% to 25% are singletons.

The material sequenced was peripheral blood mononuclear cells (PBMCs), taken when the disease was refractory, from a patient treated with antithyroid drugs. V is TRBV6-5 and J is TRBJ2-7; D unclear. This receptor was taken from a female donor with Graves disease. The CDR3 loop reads CASSWSGGEQYF. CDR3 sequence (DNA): TGTGCCAGCAGTTGGAGTGGCGGCGAGCAGTACTTC.